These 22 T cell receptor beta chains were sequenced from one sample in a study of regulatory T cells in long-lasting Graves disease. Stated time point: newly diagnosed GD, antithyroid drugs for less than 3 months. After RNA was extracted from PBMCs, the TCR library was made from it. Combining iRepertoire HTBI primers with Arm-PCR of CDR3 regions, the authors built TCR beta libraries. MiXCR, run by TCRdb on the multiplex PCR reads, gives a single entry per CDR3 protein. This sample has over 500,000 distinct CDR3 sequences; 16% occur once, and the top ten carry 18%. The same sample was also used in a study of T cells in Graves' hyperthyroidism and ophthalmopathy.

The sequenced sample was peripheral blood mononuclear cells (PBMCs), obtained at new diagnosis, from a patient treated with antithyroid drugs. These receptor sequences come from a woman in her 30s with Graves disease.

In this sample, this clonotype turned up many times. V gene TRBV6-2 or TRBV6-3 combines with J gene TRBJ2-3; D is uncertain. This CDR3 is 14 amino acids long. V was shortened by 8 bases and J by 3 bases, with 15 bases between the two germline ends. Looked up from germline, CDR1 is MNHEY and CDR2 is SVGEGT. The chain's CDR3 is CASRLRGRTDTQYF. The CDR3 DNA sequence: TGTGCCAGCCGGCTGAGAGGTAGGACAGATACGCAGTATTTT.

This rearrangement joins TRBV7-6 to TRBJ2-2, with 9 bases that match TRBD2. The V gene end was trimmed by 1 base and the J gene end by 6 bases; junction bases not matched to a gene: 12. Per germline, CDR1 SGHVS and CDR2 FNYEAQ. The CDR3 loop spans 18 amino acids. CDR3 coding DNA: TGTGCCAGCAGCTTAGTGTGGGGTGTGGGACTAGCCGCCGGGGAGCTGTTTTTT. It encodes CASSLVWGVGLAAGELFF.

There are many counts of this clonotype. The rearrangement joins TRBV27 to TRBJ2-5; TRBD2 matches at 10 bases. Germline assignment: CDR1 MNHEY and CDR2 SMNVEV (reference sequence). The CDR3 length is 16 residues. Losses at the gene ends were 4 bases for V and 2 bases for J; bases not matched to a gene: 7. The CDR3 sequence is CASSYLAGDIQETQYF. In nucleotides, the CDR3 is TGTGCCAGCAGTTATCTAGCGGGAGACATACAAGAGACCCAGTACTTC.

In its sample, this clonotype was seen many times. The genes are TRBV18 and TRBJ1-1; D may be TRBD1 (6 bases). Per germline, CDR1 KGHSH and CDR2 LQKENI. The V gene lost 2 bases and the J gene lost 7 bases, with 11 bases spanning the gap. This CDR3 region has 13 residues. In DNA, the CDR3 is TGTGCCAGCTCACCATCAAGGGGGGATGAAGCTTTCTTT. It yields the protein CASSPSRGDEAFF.

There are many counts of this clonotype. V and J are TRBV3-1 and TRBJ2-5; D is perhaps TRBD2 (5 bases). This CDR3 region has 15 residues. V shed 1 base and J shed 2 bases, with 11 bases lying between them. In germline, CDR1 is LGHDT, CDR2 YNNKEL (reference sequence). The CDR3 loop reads CASSQAQEDQETQYF. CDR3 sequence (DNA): TGTGCCAGCAGCCAAGCTCAGGAGGATCAAGAGACCCAGTACTTC.

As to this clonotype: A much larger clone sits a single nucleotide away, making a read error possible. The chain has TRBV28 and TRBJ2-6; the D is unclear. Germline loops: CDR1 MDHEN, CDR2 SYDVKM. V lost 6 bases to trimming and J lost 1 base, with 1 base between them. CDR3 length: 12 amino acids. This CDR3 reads CASRSGANVLTF. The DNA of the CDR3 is TGTGCCAGCAGGTCTGGGGCCAACGTCCTGACTTTC.

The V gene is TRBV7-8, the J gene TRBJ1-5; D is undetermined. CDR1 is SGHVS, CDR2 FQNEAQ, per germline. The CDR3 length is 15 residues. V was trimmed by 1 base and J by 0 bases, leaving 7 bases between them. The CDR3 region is CASSLGSVSNQPQHF. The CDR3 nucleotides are TGTGCCAGCAGCTTAGGGTCGGTTAGCAATCAGCCCCAGCATTTT.

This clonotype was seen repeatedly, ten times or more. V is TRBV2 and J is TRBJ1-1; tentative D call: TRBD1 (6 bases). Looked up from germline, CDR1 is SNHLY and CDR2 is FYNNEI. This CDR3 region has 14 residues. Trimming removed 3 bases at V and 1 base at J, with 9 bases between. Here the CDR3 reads CASSEGGPNTEAFF. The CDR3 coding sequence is TGTGCCAGCAGTGAGGGGGGGCCGAACACTGAAGCTTTCTTT.

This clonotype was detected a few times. The CDR3 coding sequence is TGTGCCAGCAGCACCGAGGGGGGAGATCAGCCCCAGCATTTT. As protein: CASSTEGGDQPQHF. The chain carries TRBV9 and TRBJ1-5; a possible D gene is TRBD1 (6 bases). The V end was cut by 4 bases, the J end by 5 bases, with 13 bases between. This CDR3 is built from 14 residues. CDR1 SGDLS and CDR2 YYNGEE come from the germline V gene.

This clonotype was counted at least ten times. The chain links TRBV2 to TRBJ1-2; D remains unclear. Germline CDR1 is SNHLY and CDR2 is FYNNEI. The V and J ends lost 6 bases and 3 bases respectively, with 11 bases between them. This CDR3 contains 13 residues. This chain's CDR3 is CASSGLKDYGYTF. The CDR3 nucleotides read TGTGCCAGCAGCGGCCTAAAAGACTATGGCTACACCTTC.

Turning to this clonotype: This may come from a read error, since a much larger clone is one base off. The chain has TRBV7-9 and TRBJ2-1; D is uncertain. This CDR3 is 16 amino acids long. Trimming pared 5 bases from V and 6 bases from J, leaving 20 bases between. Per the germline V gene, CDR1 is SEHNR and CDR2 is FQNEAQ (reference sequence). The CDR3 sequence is CASSRWVGIGGNEQFF. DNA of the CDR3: TGTGCCAGCAGCCGTTGGGTGGGGATAGGTGGCAATGAGCAGTTCTTC.

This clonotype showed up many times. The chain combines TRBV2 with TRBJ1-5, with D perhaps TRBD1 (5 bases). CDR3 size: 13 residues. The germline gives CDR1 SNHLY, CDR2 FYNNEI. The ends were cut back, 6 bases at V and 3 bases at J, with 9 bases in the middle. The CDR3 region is CASRGEFNQPQHF. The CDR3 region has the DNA TGTGCCAGCAGGGGGGAATTCAATCAGCCCCAGCATTTT.

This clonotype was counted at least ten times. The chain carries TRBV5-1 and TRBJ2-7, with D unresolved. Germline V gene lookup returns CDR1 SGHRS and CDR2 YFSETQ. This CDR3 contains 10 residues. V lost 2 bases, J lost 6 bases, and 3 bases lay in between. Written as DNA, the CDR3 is TGCGCCAGCAGCTTTTGCGAGCAGTACTTC. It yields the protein CASSFCEQYF. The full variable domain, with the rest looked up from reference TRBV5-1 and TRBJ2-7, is KAGVTQTPRYLIKTRGQQVTLSCSPISGHRSVSWYQQTPGQGLQFLFEYFSETQRNKGNFPGRFSGRQFSNSRSEMNVSTLELGDSALYLCASSFCEQYFGPGTRLTVT.

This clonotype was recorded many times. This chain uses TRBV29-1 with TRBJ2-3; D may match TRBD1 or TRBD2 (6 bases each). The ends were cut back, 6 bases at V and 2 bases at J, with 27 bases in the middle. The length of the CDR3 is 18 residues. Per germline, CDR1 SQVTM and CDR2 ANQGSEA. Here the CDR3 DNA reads TGCAGCGTCTGGACAGAAAATTTTCGCGGGAAGAACACAGATACGCAGTATTTT. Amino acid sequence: CSVWTENFRGKNTDTQYF.

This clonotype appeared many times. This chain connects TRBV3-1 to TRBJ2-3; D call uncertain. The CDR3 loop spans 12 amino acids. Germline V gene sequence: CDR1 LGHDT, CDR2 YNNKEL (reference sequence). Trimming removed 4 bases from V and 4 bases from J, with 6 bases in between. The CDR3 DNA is TGTGCCAGCAGCCCCAGCCCAGATACGCAGTATTTT. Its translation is CASSPSPDTQYF.

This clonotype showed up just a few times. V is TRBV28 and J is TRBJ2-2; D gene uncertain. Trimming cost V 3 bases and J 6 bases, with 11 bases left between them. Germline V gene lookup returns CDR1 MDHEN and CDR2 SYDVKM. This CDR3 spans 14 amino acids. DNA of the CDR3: TGTGCCAGCAGTTTGATCACGAGCCCCGGGGAGCTGTTTTTT. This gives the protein CASSLITSPGELFF. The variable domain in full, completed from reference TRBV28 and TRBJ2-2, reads DVKVTQSSRYLVKRTGEKVFLECVQDMDHENMFWYRQDPGLGLRLIYFSYDVKMKEKGDIPEGYSVSREKKERFSLILESASTNQTSMYLCASSLITSPGELFFGEGSRLTVL.

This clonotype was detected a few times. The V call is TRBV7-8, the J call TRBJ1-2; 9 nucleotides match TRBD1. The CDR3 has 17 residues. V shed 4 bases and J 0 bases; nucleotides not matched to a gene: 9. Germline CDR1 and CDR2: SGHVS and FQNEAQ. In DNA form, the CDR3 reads TGTGCCAGCAGCTCGCCCCGGGACAGGGAGACTAACTATGGCTACACCTTC. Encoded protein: CASSSPRDRETNYGYTF.

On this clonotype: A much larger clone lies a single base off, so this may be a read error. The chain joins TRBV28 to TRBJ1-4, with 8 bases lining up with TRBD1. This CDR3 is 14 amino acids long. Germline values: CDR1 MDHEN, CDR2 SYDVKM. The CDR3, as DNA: TGTGCCAGTTGGGGGACAGGCGGGATTGAAGAACTGTTTTTT. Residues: CASWGTGGIEELFF.

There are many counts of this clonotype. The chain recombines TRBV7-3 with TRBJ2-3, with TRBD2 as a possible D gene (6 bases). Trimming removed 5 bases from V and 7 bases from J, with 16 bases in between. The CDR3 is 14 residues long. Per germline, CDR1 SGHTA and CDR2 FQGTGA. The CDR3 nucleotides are TGTGCCAGCAGCAATACGGGAGTCCTTAATACGCAGTATTTT. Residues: CASSNTGVLNTQYF.

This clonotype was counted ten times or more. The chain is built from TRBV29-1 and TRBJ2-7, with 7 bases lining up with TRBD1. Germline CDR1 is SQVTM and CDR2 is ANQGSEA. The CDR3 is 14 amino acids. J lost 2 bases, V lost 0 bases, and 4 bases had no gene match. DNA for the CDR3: TGCAGCGTTGAAGATCCGGGACAGCCCTACGAGCAGTACTTC. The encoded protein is CSVEDPGQPYEQYF.

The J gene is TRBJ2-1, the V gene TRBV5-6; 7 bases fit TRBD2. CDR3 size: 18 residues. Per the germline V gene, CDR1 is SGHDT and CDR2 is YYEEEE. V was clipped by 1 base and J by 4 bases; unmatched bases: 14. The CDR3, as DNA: TGTGCCAGCAGCTTGCTTGCGGGAGAGGATTCGGCATACAATGAGCAGTTCTTC. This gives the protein CASSLLAGEDSAYNEQFF.

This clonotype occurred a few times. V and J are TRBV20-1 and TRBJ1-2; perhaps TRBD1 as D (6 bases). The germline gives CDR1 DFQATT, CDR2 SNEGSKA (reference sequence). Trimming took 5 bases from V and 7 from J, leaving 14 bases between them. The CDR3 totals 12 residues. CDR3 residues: CSASQGFGGYTF. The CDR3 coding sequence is TGCAGTGCTTCACAGGGATTTGGTGGCTACACCTTC.